The rows below give T cell receptor beta chains drawn from one sample of a study of blood T cell repertoires in COVID-19. TCRdb keeps only in-frame clones here, not all; method: immunoSEQ multiplex PCR. The sample has about 81,000 clones, about four fifths seen once; the top ten hold less than 8.5%. Specimen: peripheral blood. These receptors were taken from a human donor in a cohort sampled during active COVID-19. CDR3s include the opening cysteine and the closing phenylalanine or tryptophan. The order of the fields is CDR3 length, J gene, clone size, D gene, V gene, CDR3 protein, CDR3 DNA. D genes are given only for firm matches. Clone size is given for some rows only: seen once, a few or many times, or a class if the clone is expanded.

CDR3 length: 16
J gene: TRBJ1-3
clone size: .
D gene: .
V gene: TRBV24-1
CDR3 protein: CATSTGLQRPGNTIYF
CDR3 DNA: TGTGCCACCAGTACGGGACTCCAGCGCCCTGGAAACACCATATATTTT

CDR3 length: 13
J gene: TRBJ2-7
clone size: .
D gene: .
V gene: TRBV2
CDR3 protein: CASRRDPRYEQYF
CDR3 DNA: TGTGCCAGCAGGCGGGACCCCCGCTACGAGCAGTACTTC

CDR3 length: 17
J gene: TRBJ2-6
clone size: .
D gene: .
V gene: TRBV7-2
CDR3 protein: CASSPHIGVRGANVLTF
CDR3 DNA: TGTGCCAGCAGCCCCCATATAGGGGTTAGAGGGGCCAACGTCCTGACTTTC

CDR3 length: 12
J gene: TRBJ2-2
clone size: once
D gene: .
V gene: TRBV29-1
CDR3 protein: CSFLRPAGELFF
CDR3 DNA: TGCAGCTTCCTTCGTCCGGCCGGGGAGCTGTTTTTT

CDR3 length: 15
J gene: TRBJ2-7
clone size: .
D gene: TRBD1
V gene: TRBV7-9
CDR3 protein: CASRNAGQGSYEQYF
CDR3 DNA: TGTGCCAGCCGAAACGCGGGACAGGGGTCCTACGAGCAGTACTTC

CDR3 length: 16
J gene: TRBJ1-5
clone size: .
D gene: .
V gene: TRBV5-6
CDR3 protein: CASSFHSGAINQPQHF
CDR3 DNA: TGTGCCAGCAGCTTCCACTCAGGGGCGATCAATCAGCCCCAGCATTTT

CDR3 length: 17
J gene: TRBJ2-7
clone size: .
D gene: TRBD2
V gene: TRBV9
CDR3 protein: CASSAGLAGDKTYEQYF
CDR3 DNA: TGTGCCAGCAGCGCGGGACTAGCGGGGGATAAGACATACGAGCAGTACTTC

CDR3 length: 15
J gene: TRBJ1-6
clone size: .
D gene: .
V gene: TRBV2
CDR3 protein: CASRVDGNGNSPLHF
CDR3 DNA: TGTGCCAGCAGGGTGGACGGGAACGGGAATTCACCCCTCCACTTT

CDR3 length: 14
J gene: TRBJ2-5
clone size: .
D gene: .
V gene: TRBV7-3
CDR3 protein: CASSTGERLETQYF
CDR3 DNA: TGTGCCAGCAGCACGGGGGAGAGGCTAGAGACCCAGTACTTC

CDR3 length: 20
J gene: TRBJ2-1
clone size: few
D gene: TRBD2
V gene: TRBV14
CDR3 protein: CASSQSRDRSPGLATDEQFF
CDR3 DNA: TGTGCCAGCAGCCAGTCCCGGGACAGGAGTCCGGGACTAGCGACGGATGAGCAGTTCTTC

CDR3 length: 14
J gene: TRBJ2-7
clone size: .
D gene: .
V gene: TRBV7-2
CDR3 protein: CASSLKPGSYEQYF
CDR3 DNA: TGTGCCAGCAGCTTAAAGCCGGGGTCCTACGAGCAGTACTTC

CDR3 length: 14
J gene: TRBJ2-2
clone size: once
D gene: .
V gene: TRBV29-1
CDR3 protein: CSVAFLTNTGELFF
CDR3 DNA: TGCAGCGTTGCGTTTCTGACTAACACCGGGGAGCTGTTTTTT

CDR3 length: 13
J gene: TRBJ1-2
clone size: .
D gene: TRBD1
V gene: TRBV6-5
CDR3 protein: CASGTGYDYGYTF
CDR3 DNA: TGTGCCTCCGGGACAGGGTATGACTATGGCTACACCTTC

CDR3 length: 11
J gene: TRBJ1-2
clone size: once
D gene: .
V gene: TRBV12-3/TRBV12-4
CDR3 protein: CASRLDQRYTF
CDR3 DNA: TGTGCCAGCAGGCTCGACCAGAGGTACACCTTC

CDR3 length: 12
J gene: TRBJ1-2
clone size: .
D gene: .
V gene: TRBV12-3/TRBV12-4
CDR3 protein: CASRPTGYGYTF
CDR3 DNA: TGTGCCAGCAGACCCACAGGTTATGGCTACACCTTC

CDR3 length: 14
J gene: TRBJ1-1
clone size: .
D gene: .
V gene: TRBV5-6
CDR3 protein: CASSLVSVDINAFF
CDR3 DNA: TGTGCCAGCAGCTTGGTCTCGGTGGACATCAACGCTTTCTTT

CDR3 length: 14
J gene: TRBJ2-7
clone size: .
D gene: TRBD2
V gene: TRBV5-1
CDR3 protein: CASSLVRGGREQYF
CDR3 DNA: TGCGCCAGCAGCTTGGTGCGGGGGGGCCGAGAGCAGTACTTC

CDR3 length: 14
J gene: TRBJ1-6
clone size: .
D gene: .
V gene: TRBV5-4
CDR3 protein: CASSLQGYNSPLHF
CDR3 DNA: TGTGCCAGCAGCTTGCAGGGCTATAATTCACCCCTCCACTTT

CDR3 length: 17
J gene: TRBJ1-6
clone size: few
D gene: .
V gene: TRBV27
CDR3 protein: CASSLSKTGLDNSPLHF
CDR3 DNA: TGTGCCAGCAGTCTATCCAAGACAGGCTTAGATAATTCACCCCTCCACTTT

CDR3 length: 19
J gene: TRBJ2-3
clone size: .
D gene: TRBD1
V gene: TRBV6-2/TRBV6-3
CDR3 protein: CASSPLSRTGQYRADTQYF
CDR3 DNA: TGTGCCAGCAGCCCCCTCTCAAGGACAGGGCAGTATAGGGCAGATACGCAGTATTTT

CDR3 length: 18
J gene: TRBJ2-7
clone size: .
D gene: TRBD1
V gene: TRBV7-2
CDR3 protein: CASSLRSFSGTGGHEQYF
CDR3 DNA: TGTGCCAGCAGCTTAAGGTCCTTCTCCGGGACAGGGGGCCACGAGCAGTACTTC

CDR3 length: 16
J gene: TRBJ1-6
clone size: .
D gene: TRBD1
V gene: TRBV14
CDR3 protein: CASSQDRGTYNSPLHF
CDR3 DNA: TGTGCCAGCAGTCAAGACAGGGGAACTTATAATTCACCCCTCCACTTT

CDR3 length: 12
J gene: TRBJ1-4
clone size: few
D gene: TRBD1
V gene: TRBV3-1/TRBV3-2
CDR3 protein: CASSHRQGYLFF
CDR3 DNA: TGTGCCAGCAGCCATCGACAGGGGTACCTGTTTTTT

CDR3 length: 13
J gene: TRBJ2-3
clone size: .
D gene: .
V gene: TRBV9
CDR3 protein: CASSTSQGDTQYF
CDR3 DNA: TGTGCCAGCAGCACATCCCAGGGAGATACGCAGTATTTT

CDR3 length: 15
J gene: TRBJ1-2
clone size: .
D gene: .
V gene: TRBV5-5
CDR3 protein: CASSFSAGANYGYTF
CDR3 DNA: TGTGCCAGCAGCTTTTCGGCCGGAGCTAACTATGGCTACACCTTC

CDR3 length: 14
J gene: TRBJ1-5
clone size: few
D gene: .
V gene: TRBV27
CDR3 protein: CASSLYLGNQPQHF
CDR3 DNA: TGTGCCAGCAGTTTATACCTCGGGAATCAGCCCCAGCATTTT

CDR3 length: 15
J gene: TRBJ2-7
clone size: .
D gene: TRBD1
V gene: TRBV3-1/TRBV3-2
CDR3 protein: CASSLVRTGVHEQYF
CDR3 DNA: TGTGCCAGCAGCCTCGTCCGGACAGGGGTCCACGAGCAGTACTTC

CDR3 length: 22
J gene: TRBJ2-7
clone size: .
D gene: TRBD1
V gene: TRBV24-1
CDR3 protein: CATSDFPGTGANSPLPSYEQYF
CDR3 DNA: TGTGCCACCAGTGATTTCCCGGGGACAGGGGCCAATTCCCCCCTCCCCTCCTACGAGCAGTACTTC

CDR3 length: 13
J gene: TRBJ1-1
clone size: .
D gene: .
V gene: TRBV9
CDR3 protein: CASSPGDDTEAFF
CDR3 DNA: TGTGCCAGCAGTCCAGGGGACGACACTGAAGCTTTCTTT

CDR3 length: 16
J gene: TRBJ1-1
clone size: .
D gene: .
V gene: TRBV11-2
CDR3 protein: CASSLLPWTVNTEAFF
CDR3 DNA: TGTGCCAGCAGCTTACTGCCCTGGACAGTGAACACTGAAGCTTTCTTT

CDR3 length: 13
J gene: TRBJ1-2
clone size: .
D gene: .
V gene: TRBV14
CDR3 protein: CASSQAGARGYTF
CDR3 DNA: TGTGCCAGCAGCCAGGCAGGGGCGAGGGGCTACACCTTC

CDR3 length: 15
J gene: TRBJ2-7
clone size: few
D gene: .
V gene: TRBV5-1
CDR3 protein: CASSLRLSSSYEQYF
CDR3 DNA: TGCGCCAGCAGCCTCCGACTATCCAGCTCCTACGAGCAGTACTTC

CDR3 length: 15
J gene: TRBJ2-1
clone size: .
D gene: TRBD2
V gene: TRBV10-1
CDR3 protein: CASSGLGLAGNEQFF
CDR3 DNA: TGCGCCAGCAGTGGACTGGGACTAGCCGGCAATGAGCAGTTCTTC

CDR3 length: 15
J gene: TRBJ2-6
clone size: once
D gene: .
V gene: TRBV11-3
CDR3 protein: CASSLDSSGANVLTF
CDR3 DNA: TGTGCCAGCAGCTTGGACAGCTCTGGGGCCAACGTCCTGACTTTC

CDR3 length: 13
J gene: TRBJ1-1
clone size: once
D gene: TRBD1
V gene: TRBV6-5
CDR3 protein: CASTKGQGTEAFF
CDR3 DNA: TGTGCCAGCACGAAAGGACAGGGCACTGAAGCTTTCTTT

CDR3 length: 14
J gene: TRBJ1-1
clone size: .
D gene: TRBD1
V gene: TRBV3-1/TRBV3-2
CDR3 protein: CASSRWTEGAEAFF
CDR3 DNA: TGTGCCAGCAGCCGATGGACAGAGGGGGCAGAAGCTTTCTTT

CDR3 length: 13
J gene: TRBJ1-4
clone size: .
D gene: .
V gene: TRBV7-9
CDR3 protein: CASRDSLSEKLFF
CDR3 DNA: TGTGCCAGCAGGGACAGTCTTAGTGAAAAACTGTTTTTT

CDR3 length: 13
J gene: TRBJ2-7
clone size: .
D gene: TRBD1
V gene: TRBV7-9
CDR3 protein: CASSLGTGREQYF
CDR3 DNA: TGTGCCAGCAGCTTAGGGACAGGGAGGGAGCAGTACTTC

CDR3 length: 13
J gene: TRBJ1-2
clone size: .
D gene: TRBD1
V gene: TRBV4-2
CDR3 protein: CASSQGGDRGYTF
CDR3 DNA: TGTGCCAGCAGCCAAGGGGGTGACAGGGGGTACACCTTC

CDR3 length: 14
J gene: TRBJ2-7
clone size: .
D gene: .
V gene: TRBV5-1
CDR3 protein: CASSQTEQGYEQYF
CDR3 DNA: TGCGCCAGCAGCCAAACAGAACAGGGCTACGAGCAGTACTTC

CDR3 length: 16
J gene: TRBJ1-2
clone size: .
D gene: TRBD1
V gene: TRBV5-1
CDR3 protein: CASSSTGEGPLGGYTF
CDR3 DNA: TGCGCCAGCAGCTCGACAGGGGAAGGGCCCCTTGGTGGCTACACCTTC

CDR3 length: 14
J gene: TRBJ1-5
clone size: .
D gene: .
V gene: TRBV4-1
CDR3 protein: CASSQADGAGSQHF
CDR3 DNA: TGCGCCAGCAGCCAAGCAGATGGGGCAGGGTCCCAGCATTTT

CDR3 length: 15
J gene: TRBJ1-6
clone size: .
D gene: TRBD1
V gene: TRBV9
CDR3 protein: CASSGEGQARSPLHF
CDR3 DNA: TGTGCCAGCAGCGGCGAGGGACAGGCGAGATCACCCCTCCACTTT

CDR3 length: 15
J gene: TRBJ1-6
clone size: .
D gene: TRBD1
V gene: TRBV2
CDR3 protein: CASSRDREINSPLHF
CDR3 DNA: TGTGCCAGCAGTCGGGACAGGGAAATTAATTCACCCCTCCACTTT